The rows below give T cell receptor beta chains drawn from one sample of a study of blood T cell repertoires in COVID-19. Sequenced by immunoSEQ multiplex PCR; TCRdb stores in-frame clones only, minus some. The repertoire holds 60,000 to 65,000 clones, with approximately 84% as singletons. Source material: peripheral blood. Receptors originate from a man aged 60-69 years with COVID-19, enrolled during active disease. The CDR3 runs from the conserved cysteine through the conserved F or W. D genes are given only for firm matches. The size of a clone is reported for some rows only, either as once, few or many, or as a class for expanded clones.

CDR3 protein	CDR3 DNA	V gene	J gene	clone size	D gene
CATSDPGKTDTQYF	TGTGCCACCAGTGACCCCGGGAAAACAGATACGCAGTATTTT	TRBV24-1	TRBJ2-3	few	.
CASSPSGGADEQYF	TGTGCCAGCAGCCCTAGCGGGGGGGCTGACGAGCAGTACTTC	TRBV7-9	TRBJ2-7	.	TRBD2
CASSFLQGSNEKLFF	TGTGCCAGCAGTTTCCTACAGGGGTCTAATGAAAAACTGTTTTTT	TRBV28	TRBJ1-4	.	TRBD1
CASSLISGKAGELFF	TGTGCCAGCAGCTTAATTTCCGGGAAAGCCGGGGAGCTGTTTTTT	TRBV7-3	TRBJ2-2	.	.
CASGRGASGIGTGELFF	TGTGCTAGTGGCCGGGGGGCTAGCGGGATAGGTACCGGGGAGCTGTTTTTT	TRBV12-5	TRBJ2-2	.	TRBD2
CASSLGTGETEAFF	TGTGCCAGCAGCTTGGGGACAGGAGAAACTGAAGCTTTCTTT	TRBV7-3	TRBJ1-1	.	TRBD1
CASSQPLPGTDYEQYF	TGCGCCAGCAGTCAACCGTTACCCGGGACAGATTACGAGCAGTACTTC	TRBV23-1	TRBJ2-7	few	TRBD1
CSAGTSGEFTDTQYF	TGCAGCGCCGGGACTAGCGGGGAATTCACAGATACGCAGTATTTT	TRBV29-1	TRBJ2-3	.	TRBD2
CASSLGGYGEQFF	TGTGCCAGCAGCTTAGGGGGCTACGGTGAGCAGTTCTTC	TRBV7-9	TRBJ2-1	.	.
CASSLWTGISTDTQYF	TGTGCCAGCTCACTATGGACAGGGATAAGCACAGATACGCAGTATTTT	TRBV18	TRBJ2-3	.	TRBD1
CASSLADRSSTGELFF	TGTGCCAGCAGCTTAGCGGACAGGTCGTCCACCGGGGAGCTGTTTTTT	TRBV11-1	TRBJ2-2	.	TRBD1
CASSMGQINEKLFF	TGTGCCAGCAGCATGGGACAGATAAATGAAAAACTGTTTTTT	TRBV7-2	TRBJ1-4	few	TRBD1
CASSLQGDTEAFF	TGTGCCAGCAGCTTACAGGGAGACACTGAAGCTTTCTTT	TRBV5-5	TRBJ1-1	.	.
CASSFRELRYGYTF	TGTGCCAGCAGCTTCCGGGAGTTGAGGTATGGCTACACCTTC	TRBV11-3	TRBJ1-2	.	.
CASSREQGVGYTF	TGTGCCAGCAGTAGAGAACAGGGGGTTGGCTACACCTTC	TRBV6-4	TRBJ1-2	.	TRBD1
CASSQRTSGDNNEQFF	TGTGCCAGCAGCCAACGAACTAGCGGGGATAACAATGAGCAGTTCTTC	TRBV4-2	TRBJ2-1	.	TRBD2
CASRLAGGLRTGELFF	TGTGCCAGCCGGCTAGCGGGGGGGCTTCGGACCGGGGAGCTGTTTTTT	TRBV6-6	TRBJ2-2	.	TRBD2
CASSLGLAGGLRNTDTQYF	TGTGCCAGCAGTTTAGGACTAGCGGGGGGGCTGCGGAACACAGATACGCAGTATTTT	TRBV28	TRBJ2-3	.	TRBD2
CASSYTGGSSNQPQHF	TGTGCCAGCAGCTATACAGGGGGCTCTAGCAATCAGCCCCAGCATTTT	TRBV5-4	TRBJ1-5	.	TRBD1
CASSLGPPRGGTYEQYF	TGTGCCAGCAGCTTAGGGCCACCACGGGGAGGAACCTACGAGCAGTACTTC	TRBV13	TRBJ2-7	.	.
CASSLATFRVNTIYF	TGCGCCAGCAGCTTGGCCACGTTCAGGGTAAACACCATATATTTT	TRBV5-1	TRBJ1-3	.	.
CASSLGQGAEKLFF	TGTGCCAGCAGCTTAGGACAGGGGGCTGAAAAACTGTTTTTT	TRBV7-2	TRBJ1-4	once	TRBD1
CASSVRTGGNQPQHF	TGTGCCAGCAGCGTAAGGACAGGAGGGAATCAGCCCCAGCATTTT	TRBV9	TRBJ1-5	.	TRBD1
CASTPGPLYGYTF	TGTGCCAGCACCCCGGGGCCACTATATGGCTACACCTTC	TRBV6-2/TRBV6-3	TRBJ1-2	.	.
CATSDRDSFNEKLFF	TGTGCCACCAGTGACCGGGACAGCTTTAATGAAAAACTGTTTTTT	TRBV24-1	TRBJ1-4	.	TRBD1
CASSAPGQGYGYTF	TGCGCCAGCAGCGCGCCGGGACAAGGGTATGGCTACACCTTC	TRBV5-1	TRBJ1-2	.	.
CASGPGQRNQPQHF	TGTGCCAGCGGTCCGGGACAGAGGAATCAGCCCCAGCATTTT	TRBV6-5	TRBJ1-5	once	TRBD1
CASSPGWDSSNQPQHF	TGTGCCAGCTCACCAGGTTGGGACAGTAGCAATCAGCCCCAGCATTTT	TRBV18	TRBJ1-5	.	TRBD1
CASSTLAGATDTQYF	TGTGCCAGCAGCACACTAGCGGGGGCCACAGATACGCAGTATTTT	TRBV11-2	TRBJ2-3	once	TRBD2
CASSLGYTSGGYNEQFF	TGCGCCAGCAGCCTCGGCTACACTAGCGGGGGGTACAATGAGCAGTTCTTC	TRBV5-1	TRBJ2-1	.	TRBD2
CSVADRGSEQYF	TGCAGCGTGGCCGACAGGGGTAGCGAGCAGTACTTC	TRBV29-1	TRBJ2-7	.	TRBD1
CASSQVLAPAQPQETQYF	TGCGCCAGCAGCCAAGTTTTGGCACCAGCGCAACCTCAAGAGACCCAGTACTTC	TRBV4-1	TRBJ2-5	once	.
CATSGSNYEQYF	TGCGCCACCTCAGGGTCAAACTACGAGCAGTACTTC	TRBV10-2	TRBJ2-7	.	.
CASSPGTDNQPQHF	TGCGCCAGCAGCCCCGGGACAGACAATCAGCCCCAGCATTTT	TRBV5-1	TRBJ1-5	.	TRBD1
CASQRPGDSGSNQPQHF	TGTGCCAGCCAGAGACCGGGGGATTCTGGTAGCAATCAGCCCCAGCATTTT	TRBV19	TRBJ1-5	few	.
CASRPTSGYQYF	TGTGCCAGCAGACCAACTAGCGGGTATCAGTATTTT	TRBV12-3/TRBV12-4	TRBJ2-3	.	TRBD2
CASSPIESGGGNTIYF	TGTGCCAGCAGCCCAATTGAGAGCGGTGGTGGAAACACCATATATTTT	TRBV3-1/TRBV3-2	TRBJ1-3	.	.
CASSAGTGGNSPLHF	TGTGCCAGCAGCGCCGGGACAGGGGGCAATTCACCCCTCCACTTT	TRBV7-9	TRBJ1-6	.	TRBD1
CASSYLGSSDREAFF	TGTGCCAGCAGTTACTTGGGCAGCAGTGATAGAGAAGCTTTCTTT	TRBV6-5	TRBJ1-1	.	.
CASSSQGLATDTQYF	TGTGCCAGCAGTTCACAGGGACTAGCGACAGATACGCAGTATTTT	TRBV28	TRBJ2-3	once	TRBD2
CASSSGQGYGYTF	TGTGCCAGCAGCTCGGGACAGGGATACGGCTACACCTTC	TRBV6-2/TRBV6-3	TRBJ1-2	.	TRBD1
CASSLNRDNSPLHF	TGTGCCAGCAGCTTAAACAGGGACAATTCACCCCTCCACTTT	TRBV7-9	TRBJ1-6	.	.
CASSEEFQPQHF	TGCGCCAGCAGCGAAGAGTTTCAGCCCCAGCATTTT	TRBV5-1	TRBJ1-5	.	.
CASSLRSSPGESYGYTF	TGTGCCAGCAGCCTCCGCTCAAGCCCGGGGGAATCCTATGGCTACACCTTC	TRBV5-5	TRBJ1-2	.	.
CASSPLGNTIYF	TGTGCCAGCAGCCCCCTAGGAAACACCATATATTTT	TRBV11-2	TRBJ1-3	.	.
CASIGNYNSPLHF	TGTGCCAGCATCGGGAACTATAATTCACCCCTCCACTTT	TRBV25-1	TRBJ1-6	.	.
CASSPSGLAGGPKDTQYF	TGTGCCAGCTCACCCTCGGGACTAGCGGGGGGGCCAAAAGATACGCAGTATTTT	TRBV18	TRBJ2-3	.	TRBD2
CASSWRGGYNEQFF	TGTGCCAGCAGTTGGCGGGGGGGATACAATGAGCAGTTCTTC	TRBV28	TRBJ2-1	few	TRBD2
CASNKHRDRVTGELFF	TGTGCCAGTAACAAACACCGGGACAGGGTCACCGGGGAGCTGTTTTTT	TRBV9	TRBJ2-2	.	TRBD1
CASSPGTGVETQYF	TGTGCCAGCAGCCCCGGGACAGGGGTTGAGACCCAGTACTTC	TRBV5-4	TRBJ2-5	once	TRBD1
CASSVQGAVGELFF	TGCGCCAGCAGCGTACAGGGGGCAGTCGGGGAGCTGTTTTTT	TRBV5-1	TRBJ2-2	.	TRBD1
CASSPTGTQETQYF	TGCGCCAGCAGCCCGACAGGAACCCAAGAGACCCAGTACTTC	TRBV5-1	TRBJ2-5	.	.
CASSYRTRPHNNEQYF	TGCGCCAGCAGTTATCGGACACGACCCCATAACAACGAGCAGTACTTC	TRBV23-1	TRBJ2-7	.	.